Here is one TCR beta chain with its context. One end of the junction fails to match germline, which may point to a read error. This entry belongs to a study of blood T cell repertoires in COVID-19. Overall study: T cells, B-cell-depleted T cells, or PBMCs supplied cDNA or gDNA.

Clones were read by immunoSEQ multiplex PCR, and TCRdb kept only the in-frame ones, dropping some. The data contain fewer than 150,000 clones, more than 70% of them singletons. The receptor was derived from a human donor in a cohort sampled during active COVID-19. The sample consisted of peripheral blood.

CDR3: CASSLDSLNENLFF. The CDR3 nucleotides read TGTGCCAGCAGCTTAGACAGTCTTAATGAAAATCTGTTTTTT. The V call is TRBV7-9, the J call TRBJ1-4; no reliable D call. The CDR3 loop spans 14 amino acids. Germline V gene lookup returns CDR1 SEHNR and CDR2 FQNEAQ (reference sequence).